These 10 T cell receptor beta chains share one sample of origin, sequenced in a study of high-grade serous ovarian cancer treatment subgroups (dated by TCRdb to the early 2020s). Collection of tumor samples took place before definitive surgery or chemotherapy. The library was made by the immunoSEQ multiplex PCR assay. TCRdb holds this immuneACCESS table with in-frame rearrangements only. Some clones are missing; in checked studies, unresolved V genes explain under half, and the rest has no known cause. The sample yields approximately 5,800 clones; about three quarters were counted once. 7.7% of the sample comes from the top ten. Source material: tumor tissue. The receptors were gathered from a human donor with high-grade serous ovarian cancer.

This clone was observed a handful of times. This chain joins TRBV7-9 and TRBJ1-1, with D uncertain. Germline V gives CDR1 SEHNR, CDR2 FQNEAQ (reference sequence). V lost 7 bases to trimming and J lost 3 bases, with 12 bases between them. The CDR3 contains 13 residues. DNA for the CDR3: TGTGCCAGCATCCTCGGTACGGACACTGAAGCTTTCTTT. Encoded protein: CASILGTDTEAFF.

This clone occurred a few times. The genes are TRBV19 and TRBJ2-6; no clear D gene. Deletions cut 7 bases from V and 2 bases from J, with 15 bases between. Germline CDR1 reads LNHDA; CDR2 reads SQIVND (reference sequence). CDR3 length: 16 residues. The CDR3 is CASTPKRPTGANVLTF. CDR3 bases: TGTGCCAGTACCCCGAAGCGCCCAACTGGGGCCAACGTCCTGACTTTC.

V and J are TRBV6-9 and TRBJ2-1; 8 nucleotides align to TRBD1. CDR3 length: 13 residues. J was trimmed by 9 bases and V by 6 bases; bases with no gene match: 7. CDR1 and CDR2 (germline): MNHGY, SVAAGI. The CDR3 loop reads CASRHQGATEQFF. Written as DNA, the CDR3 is TGTGCCAGCAGACATCAGGGGGCCACTGAGCAGTTCTTC.

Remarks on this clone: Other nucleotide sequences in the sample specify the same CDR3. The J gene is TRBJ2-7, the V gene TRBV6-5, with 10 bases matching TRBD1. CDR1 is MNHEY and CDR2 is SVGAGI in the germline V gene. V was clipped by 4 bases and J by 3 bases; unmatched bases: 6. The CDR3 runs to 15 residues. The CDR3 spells CASSSPGQGIYEQYF. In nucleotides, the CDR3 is TGTGCCAGCAGTTCCCCGGGACAGGGGATCTACGAGCAGTACTTC.

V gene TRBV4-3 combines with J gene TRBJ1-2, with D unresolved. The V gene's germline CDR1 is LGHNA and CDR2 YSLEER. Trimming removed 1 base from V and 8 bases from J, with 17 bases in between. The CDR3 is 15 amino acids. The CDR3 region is CASSQGHRRREGYTF. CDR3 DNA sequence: TGCGCCAGCAGCCAAGGTCACCGTCGTAGGGAGGGCTACACCTTC.

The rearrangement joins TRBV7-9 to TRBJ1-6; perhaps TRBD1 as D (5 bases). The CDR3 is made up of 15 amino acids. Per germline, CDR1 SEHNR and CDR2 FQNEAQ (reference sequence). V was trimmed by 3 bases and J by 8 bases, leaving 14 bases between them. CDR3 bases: TGTGCCAGCAGCTTCCTCTCTCAAGGGGATTCACCCCTCCACTTT. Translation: CASSFLSQGDSPLHF.

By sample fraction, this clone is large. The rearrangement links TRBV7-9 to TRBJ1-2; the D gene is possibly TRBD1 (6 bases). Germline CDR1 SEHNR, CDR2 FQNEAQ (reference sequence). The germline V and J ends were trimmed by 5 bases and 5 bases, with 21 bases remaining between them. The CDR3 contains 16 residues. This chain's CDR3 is CASSALDSSPDYGYTF. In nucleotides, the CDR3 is TGTGCCAGCAGCGCGTTGGACAGTTCCCCGGATTATGGCTACACCTTC.

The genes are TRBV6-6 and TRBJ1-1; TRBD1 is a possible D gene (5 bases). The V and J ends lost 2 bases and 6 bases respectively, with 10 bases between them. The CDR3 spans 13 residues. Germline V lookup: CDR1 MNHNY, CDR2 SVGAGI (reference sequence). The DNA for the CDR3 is TGTGCCAGCAGTTACGTGAGAGGGGCTGAAGCTTTCTTT. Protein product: CASSYVRGAEAFF.

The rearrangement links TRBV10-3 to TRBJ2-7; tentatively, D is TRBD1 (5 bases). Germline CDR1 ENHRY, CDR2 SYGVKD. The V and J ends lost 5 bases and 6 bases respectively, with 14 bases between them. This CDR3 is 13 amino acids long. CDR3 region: CAISPDRWGEQYF. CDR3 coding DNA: TGTGCCATCAGTCCTGACAGATGGGGCGAGCAGTACTTC.

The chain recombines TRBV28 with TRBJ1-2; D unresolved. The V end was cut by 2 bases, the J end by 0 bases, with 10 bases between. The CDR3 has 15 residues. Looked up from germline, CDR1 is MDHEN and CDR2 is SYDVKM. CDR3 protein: CASSLSLGTNYGYTF. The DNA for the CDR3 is TGTGCCAGCAGTTTAAGCCTTGGGACTAACTATGGCTACACCTTC.